A single sample gave rise to the 8 T cell receptor beta chains below, sequenced in a study of TIL therapy for anti-PD-1-resistant metastatic lung cancer. The immunoSEQ assay was v3. Only in-frame clones appear in the TCRdb table, and some are missing; sequencing was by immunoSEQ multiplex PCR. The sample has approximately 11,000 clones, roughly 63% seen once. This sample's time point: pre-treatment sample, taken before nivolumab and TIL therapy. The tumor samples were excised metastases, mostly pleural nodules or supraclavicular lymph nodes. Sequences were derived from tumor tissue, sampled at baseline. Every receptor here comes from a person aged 25 to 85 with non-small cell lung cancer.

The chain couples TRBV28 to TRBJ1-4, with 7 bases lining up with TRBD1. CDR1 is MDHEN, CDR2 SYDVKM, per germline. V was clipped by 5 bases and J by 4 bases; unmatched bases: 10. The CDR3 loop spans 16 amino acids. CDR3 in DNA: TGTGCCAGCAGTCCCCTTGGGGCAGGGGGTAATGAAAAACTGTTTTTT. Translation gives CASSPLGAGGNEKLFF.

The chain links TRBV6-5 to TRBJ2-1; 9 positions agree with TRBD2. CDR3 length: 13 residues. The junction had 4 bases not matched to a gene; V was cut back by 7 bases and J by 6 bases. The germline CDR1 and CDR2 sequences are MNHEY and SVGAGI. CDR3 protein: CASNPRGGNEQFF. Written as DNA, the CDR3 is TGTGCCAGCAACCCGCGGGGGGGCAATGAGCAGTTCTTC.

The V gene is TRBV18, the J gene TRBJ1-5; weak D call: TRBD1 (5 bases). Germline V gives CDR1 KGHSH, CDR2 LQKENI. The CDR3 totals 17 residues. V was pared by 4 bases and J by 0 bases, with 16 bases between. CDR3 loop: CASSLNRDSVSNQPQHF. Here the CDR3 DNA reads TGTGCCAGCTCACTAAACCGGGACTCCGTTAGCAATCAGCCCCAGCATTTT.

This sequence joins TRBV3-1 (or the pseudogene TRBV3-2) and TRBJ1-5, with TRBD1 identical over 7 bases. The CDR3 covers 15 residues. The germline gives CDR1 LGHDT, CDR2 YNNKEL (reference sequence). V shed 6 bases, J shed 6 bases, and the junction held 11 bases outside the gene matches. Here the CDR3 DNA reads TGTGCCAGCAGTCATTCAGGGGGTGTGAGTCAGCCCCAGCATTTT. It codes for CASSHSGGVSQPQHF.

V usage is TRBV6-5 and J usage is TRBJ1-2; D call uncertain. CDR3 size: 13 residues. In germline, CDR1 is MNHEY, CDR2 SVGAGI. Trimming pared 6 bases from V and 1 base from J, leaving 9 bases between. The CDR3 bases are TGTGCCAGCAGCCGCGCGGGTAACTATGGCTACACCTTC. Translation gives CASSRAGNYGYTF.

This clone came up a few times. This chain links TRBV28 with TRBJ1-4; no definite D call. Trimming removed 3 bases at V and 7 bases at J, with 18 bases between. The germline CDR1 and CDR2 sequences are MDHEN and SYDVKM. The CDR3 totals 16 residues. CDR3 bases: TGTGCCAGCAGTTTGAACAGTGGACCCCGTAGTGAAAAACTGTTTTTT. Protein sequence: CASSLNSGPRSEKLFF.

In its sample, this clone was seen a few times. V and J are TRBV7-8 and TRBJ2-3; TRBD2 agrees at 13 bases. V trimming: 0 bases; J trimming: 2 bases; junction bases outside the gene matches: 5. Germline V gives CDR1 SGHVS, CDR2 FQNEAQ. The CDR3 consists of 18 residues. This chain's CDR3 is CASSLALLAGGLTDTQYF. The DNA of the CDR3 is TGTGCCAGCAGCTTAGCGCTACTAGCGGGGGGGCTCACAGATACGCAGTATTTT.

CDR3 in DNA: TGCAGCGTTGAACTACAGGGGGGCACTGAAGCTTTCTTT. Translation gives CSVELQGGTEAFF. The V gene is TRBV29-1, the J gene TRBJ1-1; 8 positions match TRBD1. V dropped 2 bases and J dropped 4; count of bases not matched to a gene: 3. The CDR3 runs to 13 residues. CDR1 and CDR2 from the germline V gene are SQVTM and ANQGSEA.